This T cell receptor (beta chain) was sequenced during a study of blood T cell repertoires in COVID-19. Study summary: Samples of COVID-19 (acute and convalescent) were obtained from the United States, Italy and Spain.

Per the original methods: Nucleated cell counts were estimated from reference gene primer amplification. Generated by immunoSEQ multiplex PCR, the TCRdb table keeps only in-frame clones and is missing some. That table furnishes V, J and clone size, whereas the DNA furnished D and trimming. The table shows under 90,000 clones, with roughly 85% occurring only once. Losses at the gene ends were 5 bases for V and 4 bases for J; bases not matched to a gene: 8. CDR3 length: 15 residues. Germline assignment: CDR1 MNHEY and CDR2 SVGEGT. The receptor was isolated from a man in his sixties with acute or convalescent COVID-19. Specimen: peripheral blood. V gene TRBV6-2 or TRBV6-3 combines with J gene TRBJ2-7; TRBD1 matches 10 bases. The CDR3 spells CASSRLMGQGYEQYF. As DNA, the CDR3 is TGTGCCAGCAGTCGATTGATGGGACAGGGGTACGAGCAGTACTTC.